Shown below are 9 T cell receptor beta chains from a single sample sequenced in a study of cytomegalovirus exposure and HLA in healthy donors. The PCR employed 60 Vbeta primers together with 13 Jbeta primers. Sequenced by immunoSEQ multiplex PCR; TCRdb stores in-frame clones only, minus some. There are over 100,000 clones in the sample; approximately 90% occur only once, and 4% to 6.5% lies in the top ten. The source material was PBMCs. All receptors derive from a woman under 40 in good health and CMV-seronegative.

The chain has TRBV30 and TRBJ2-7; the match to TRBD1 covers 7 bases. CDR3 length equals 14 residues. After removal of 1 base from V and 3 bases from J, the junction contained 6 bases not matched to a gene. The germline V gene has CDR1 GTSNPN and CDR2 SVGIG (reference sequence). The chain's CDR3 is CAWSGSYRGYEQYF. CDR3 DNA: TGTGCCTGGAGTGGGTCCTACAGGGGCTACGAGCAGTACTTC.

The J gene is TRBJ2-5, the V gene TRBV10-2, with 11 bases matching TRBD2. CDR3 length equals 15 residues. From germline, CDR1 is WSHSY and CDR2 SAAADI. V trimming: 4 bases; J trimming: 2 bases; junction bases outside the gene matches: 3. DNA for the CDR3: TGCGCCAGCAGTGTAGCGGGGGGGGCACAAGAGACCCAGTACTTC. This translates into CASSVAGGAQETQYF.

The rearrangement uses TRBV4-2 and TRBJ1-5; D gene ambiguous. V lost 1 base, J lost 3 bases, and 10 bases lay in between. Germline values: CDR1 LGHNA, CDR2 YNFKEQ. The CDR3 is made up of 15 amino acids. For the CDR3, the DNA is TGTGCCAGCAGCCAAGGGGCTGGATCCAATCAGCCCCAGCATTTT. Amino acids: CASSQGAGSNQPQHF.

J is TRBJ2-1 and V is TRBV4-3; 12 positions match TRBD2. The CDR3 has 17 residues. V lost 1 base and J lost 4; bases outside the gene matches: 5. The germline V gene has CDR1 LGHNA and CDR2 YSLEER. The CDR3 DNA reads as TGCGCCAGCAGCCAAGTCTGGGGACTAGCGGGTTACAATGAGCAGTTCTTC. Its translation is CASSQVWGLAGYNEQFF.

The chain has TRBV5-6 and TRBJ2-1; 10 positions match TRBD2. The CDR3 runs to 15 residues. From germline, CDR1 is SGHDT and CDR2 YYEEEE. The V and J ends lost 0 bases and 10 bases, in that order; junction bases with no gene match: 7. The CDR3 loop is CASSLAGLAGGEQFF. CDR3 bases: TGTGCCAGCAGCTTGGCCGGTTTAGCGGGAGGAGAGCAGTTCTTC.

This chain joins TRBV6-4 and TRBJ2-1; TRBD1 might be the D (6 bases). CDR1 and CDR2 from the germline V gene are MRHNA and SNTAGT. With 4 bases removed from V and 3 bases from J, the gap between germline ends came to 16 bases. The CDR3 runs to 16 residues. In nucleotides, the CDR3 is TGTGCCAGCAGTGCGAGCCCCGAAGGGGGCTACAATGAGCAGTTCTTC. Translation: CASSASPEGGYNEQFF.

This chain uses TRBV18 with TRBJ2-7; D unclear. Trimming took 3 bases from V and 1 from J, leaving 4 bases between them. Per the germline V gene, CDR1 is KGHSH and CDR2 is LQKENI. The CDR3 contains 12 residues. CDR3 loop: CASSPQSYEQYF. CDR3 nucleotide sequence: TGTGCCAGCTCACCTCAGTCCTACGAGCAGTACTTC.

This clone appeared a single time. The chain recombines TRBV28 with TRBJ2-1, with 7 bases identical to TRBD1. Trimming took 3 bases from V and 6 from J; bases not matched to a gene: 14. The length of the CDR3 is 17 residues. The germline V gene encodes CDR1 MDHEN and CDR2 SYDVKM. CDR3 loop: CASSLVRAGGRGNEQFF. Written as DNA, the CDR3 is TGTGCCAGCAGTTTGGTCAGGGCAGGGGGTAGGGGCAATGAGCAGTTCTTC.

This clone showed up just a few times. V is TRBV6-5 and J is TRBJ2-7; TRBD2 aligns across 9 bases. This CDR3 contains 15 residues. The V and J ends lost 6 bases and 4 bases, in that order; junction bases with no gene match: 10. CDR1 is MNHEY, CDR2 SVGAGI, per germline. The CDR3 DNA follows: TGTGCCAGCAGCTTTAGCGGGGGTATCGGTTACGAGCAGTACTTC. Its translation: CASSFSGGIGYEQYF.